The TCR beta chain under discussion was sequenced for a study of control samples from healthy donors and cancer patients. The germline V gene encodes CDR1 LGHNT and CDR2 FRNRAP. The CDR3 runs to 19 residues. V shed 4 bases, J shed 3 bases, and the junction held 12 bases outside the gene matches. Using immunoSEQ multiplex PCR, the repertoire was profiled, and TCRdb retains in-frame clones only, with some absent. The sample yields just under 75,000 clones, over 75% seen once. This clone was found a few times. The chain employs TRBV12-5 and TRBJ2-7; 16 nucleotides align to TRBD2. The sequenced sample was blood. This TCR derives from a woman aged 45-59 years in good health. CDR3 loop: CASGYGTSGRGDRVYEQYF. In nucleotides, the CDR3 is TGTGCTAGTGGTTATGGGACTAGCGGGAGGGGGGATAGGGTCTACGAGCAGTACTTC.